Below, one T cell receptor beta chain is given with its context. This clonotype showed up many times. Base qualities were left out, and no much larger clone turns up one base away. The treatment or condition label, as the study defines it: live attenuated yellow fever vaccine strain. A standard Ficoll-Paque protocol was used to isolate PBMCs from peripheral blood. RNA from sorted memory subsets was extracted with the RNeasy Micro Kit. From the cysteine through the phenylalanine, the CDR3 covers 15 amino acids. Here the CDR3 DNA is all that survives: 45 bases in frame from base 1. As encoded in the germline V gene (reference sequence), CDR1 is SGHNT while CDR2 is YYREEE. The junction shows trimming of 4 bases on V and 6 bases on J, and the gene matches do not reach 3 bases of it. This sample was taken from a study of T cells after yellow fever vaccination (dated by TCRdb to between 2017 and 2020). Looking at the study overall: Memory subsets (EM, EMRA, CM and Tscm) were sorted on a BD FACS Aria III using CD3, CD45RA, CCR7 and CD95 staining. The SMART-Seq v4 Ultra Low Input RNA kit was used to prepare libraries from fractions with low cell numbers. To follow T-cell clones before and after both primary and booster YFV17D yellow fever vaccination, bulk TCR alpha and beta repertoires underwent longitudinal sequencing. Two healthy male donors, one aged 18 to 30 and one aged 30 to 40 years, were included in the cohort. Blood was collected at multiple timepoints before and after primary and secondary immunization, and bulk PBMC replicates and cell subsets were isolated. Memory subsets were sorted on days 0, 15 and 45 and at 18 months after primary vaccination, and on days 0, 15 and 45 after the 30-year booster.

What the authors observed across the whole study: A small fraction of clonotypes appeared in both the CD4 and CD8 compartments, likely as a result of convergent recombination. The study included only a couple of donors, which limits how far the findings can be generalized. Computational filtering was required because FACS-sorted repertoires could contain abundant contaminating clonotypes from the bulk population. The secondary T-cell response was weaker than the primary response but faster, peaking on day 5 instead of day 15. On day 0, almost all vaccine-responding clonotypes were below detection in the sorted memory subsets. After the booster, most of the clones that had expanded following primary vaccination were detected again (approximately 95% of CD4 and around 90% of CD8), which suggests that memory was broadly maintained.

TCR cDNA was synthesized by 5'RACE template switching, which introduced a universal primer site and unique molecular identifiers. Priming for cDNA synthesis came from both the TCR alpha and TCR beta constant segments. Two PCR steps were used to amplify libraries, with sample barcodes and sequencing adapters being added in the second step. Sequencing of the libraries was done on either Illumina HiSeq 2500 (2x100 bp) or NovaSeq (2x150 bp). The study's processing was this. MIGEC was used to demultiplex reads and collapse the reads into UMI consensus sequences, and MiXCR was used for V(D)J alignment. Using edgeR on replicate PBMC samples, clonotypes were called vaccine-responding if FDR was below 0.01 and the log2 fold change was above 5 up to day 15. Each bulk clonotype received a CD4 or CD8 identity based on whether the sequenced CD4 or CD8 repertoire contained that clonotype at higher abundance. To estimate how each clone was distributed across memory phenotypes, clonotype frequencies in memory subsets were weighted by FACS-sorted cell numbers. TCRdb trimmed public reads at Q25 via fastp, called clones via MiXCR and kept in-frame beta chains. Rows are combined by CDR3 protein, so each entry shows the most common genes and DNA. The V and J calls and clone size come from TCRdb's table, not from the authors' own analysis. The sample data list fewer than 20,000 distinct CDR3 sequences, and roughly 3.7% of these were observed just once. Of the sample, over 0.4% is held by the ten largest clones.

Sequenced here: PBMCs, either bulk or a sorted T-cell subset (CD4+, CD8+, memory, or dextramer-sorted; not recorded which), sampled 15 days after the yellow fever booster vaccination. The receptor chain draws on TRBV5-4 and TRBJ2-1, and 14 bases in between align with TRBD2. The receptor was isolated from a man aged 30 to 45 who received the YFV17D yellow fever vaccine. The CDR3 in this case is CASSEGLAGANEQFF. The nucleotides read TGTGCCAGCAGCGAGGGACTAGCGGGGGCCAATGAGCAGTTCTTC.